This TCR beta chain originates from a study of response to subunit inactivated influenza vaccine. One entry per CDR3 protein, called by TCRdb with MiXCR from the RT-PCR reads. The repertoire includes around 320,000 distinct CDR3 sequences, 22% of them detected once, and 9% to 12% sits in the top ten. The CDR3 length is 15 residues. Trimming pared 6 bases from V and 6 bases from J, leaving 19 bases between. CDR1 is MDHEN and CDR2 is SYDVKM in the germline V gene. Comment on this clonotype: Its antigen is currently unknown.

Overall study results and limits: Each seasonal flu vaccination may recruit only limited new T cells, authors suggested.

The specimen comprised PBMCs from blood, sampled roughly 20 months after vaccination. The receptor's source is a man between 45 and 75 years old who received an inactivated influenza vaccine. The chain employs TRBV28 and TRBJ2-3; D uncertain. CDR3 protein: CASSRRIGWSDTQYF. CDR3 in DNA: TGTGCCAGCAGCCGCAGGATAGGGTGGTCGGATACGCAGTATTTT. The entire variable domain, with the rest obtained from reference TRBV28 and TRBJ2-3, is as follows: DVKVTQSSRYLVKRTGEKVFLECVQDMDHENMFWYRQDPGLGLRLIYFSYDVKMKEKGDIPEGYSVSREKKERFSLILESASTNQTSMYLCASSRRIGWSDTQYFGPGTRLTVL.